What follows describes a single TCR beta chain. Authors' methods: The assay estimated nucleated cells by amplifying reference gene primers. Some clones are missing from TCRdb's copy, which holds only in-frame ones; the method was immunoSEQ multiplex PCR. That table gives V, J and clone size, and the DNA gave D and trimming. The sample yields tens of thousands of clones, about 89% seen once. Germline values: CDR1 MNHEY, CDR2 SMNVEV (reference sequence). Trimming took 5 bases from V and 9 from J, leaving 13 bases between them. The CDR3 length is 12 residues. This record comes from a study of blood T cell repertoires in COVID-19. Whole-study context: COVID-19 samples, acute and convalescent, were from the United States, Italy and Spain. Sample material is recorded as cDNA or gDNA derived from T cells, B-cell-depleted T cells, or PBMCs.

The sequenced sample consisted of peripheral blood. This TCR was sampled from a woman aged 60-75 years with acute or convalescent COVID-19. The chain recombines TRBV27 with TRBJ1-1; D is ambiguous. CDR3 sequence reads: CASSPGLSKAFF. For the CDR3, the DNA is TGTGCCAGCAGTCCGGGTCTCTCGAAAGCTTTCTTT.